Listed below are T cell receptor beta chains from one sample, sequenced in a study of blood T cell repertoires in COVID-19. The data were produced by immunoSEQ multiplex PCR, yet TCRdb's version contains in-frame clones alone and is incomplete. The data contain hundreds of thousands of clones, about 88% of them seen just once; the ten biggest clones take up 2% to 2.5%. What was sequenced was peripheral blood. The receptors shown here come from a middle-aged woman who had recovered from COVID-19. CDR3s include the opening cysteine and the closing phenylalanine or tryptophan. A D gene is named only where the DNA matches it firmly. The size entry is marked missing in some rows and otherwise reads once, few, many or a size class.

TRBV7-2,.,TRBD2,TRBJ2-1,TGTGCCAGCAGTAATCTAGCGGGAGTTGTCAATGAGCAGTTCTTC,CASSNLAGVVNEQFF
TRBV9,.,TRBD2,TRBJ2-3,TGTGCCAGCAGCGTACTAGCGGGAAAGACAGATACGCAGTATTTT,CASSVLAGKTDTQYF
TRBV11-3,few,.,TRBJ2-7,TGTGCCAGCAGCTCGGGCGGGCGCCAGTCCTACGAGCAGTACTTC,CASSSGGRQSYEQYF
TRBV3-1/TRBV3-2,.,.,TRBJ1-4,TGTGCCAGCAGCCAAGAAGGCTCGACAGGATTCACTAATGAAAAACTGTTTTTT,CASSQEGSTGFTNEKLFF
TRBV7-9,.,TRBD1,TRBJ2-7,TGTGCCAGCAGCCCTCCGGGACAGACCTACGAGCAGTACTTC,CASSPPGQTYEQYF
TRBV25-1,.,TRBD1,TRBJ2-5,TGTGCCAGCAGTGCCTACAGGGGGGACTACCAAGAGACCCAGTACTTC,CASSAYRGDYQETQYF
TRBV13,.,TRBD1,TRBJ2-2,TGTGCCAGCAGCTTAGTAGGGACAGGGGGCGGAACCGGGGAGCTGTTTTTT,CASSLVGTGGGTGELFF
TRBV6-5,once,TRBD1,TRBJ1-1,TGTGCCAGCAGTACAGGGGTGAACACTGAAGCTTTCTTT,CASSTGVNTEAFF
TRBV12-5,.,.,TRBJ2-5,TGTGCTAGTGGCCGGGGTCCCCGGGAGACCCAGTACTTC,CASGRGPRETQYF
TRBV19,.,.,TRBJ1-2,TGTGCCAGTAGTATAGCGTCAGACAGCTATGGCTACACCTTC,CASSIASDSYGYTF
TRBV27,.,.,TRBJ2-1,TGTGCCAGCAGTAGGGGGGGCCCTTACAATGAGCAGTTCTTC,CASSRGGPYNEQFF
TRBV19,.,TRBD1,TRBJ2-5,TGTGCCAGTAGTTCTACAGGGGTACGAGAGACCCAGTACTTC,CASSSTGVRETQYF
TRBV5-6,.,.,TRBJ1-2,TGTGCCAGCAGTTACTCACAGAGGGCTGCGGGTGGCTACACCTTC,CASSYSQRAAGGYTF
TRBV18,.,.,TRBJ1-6,TGTGCCAGCTCACCAAGGGACACCCTGGGAAATTCACCCCTCCACTTT,CASSPRDTLGNSPLHF
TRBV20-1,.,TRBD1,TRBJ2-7,TGCAGTGCTAGTTCAGGTAGGGGGCTCCTACACTACGAGCAGTACTTC,CSASSGRGLLHYEQYF
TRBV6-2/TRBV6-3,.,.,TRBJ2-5,TGTGCCAGCAGTTTCCCCGCGGGGCCCAGGGAGACCCAGTACTTC,CASSFPAGPRETQYF
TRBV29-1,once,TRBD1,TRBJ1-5,TGCAGCGTACAGGGGGAAAATCAGCCCCAGCATTTT,CSVQGENQPQHF
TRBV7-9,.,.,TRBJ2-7,TGTGCCAGCAGCTTAGGCCGGGGGAACTCCTACGAGCAGTACTTC,CASSLGRGNSYEQYF
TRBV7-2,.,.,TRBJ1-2,TGTGCCAGCAGTCGAGACAGGAACTATGGCTACACCTTC,CASSRDRNYGYTF
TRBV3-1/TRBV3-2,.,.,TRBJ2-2,TGTGCCAGCAGCCAAGGGGGGCTCGGCACCGGGGAGCTGTTTTTT,CASSQGGLGTGELFF
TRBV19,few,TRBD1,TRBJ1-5,TGTGCCAGTAGTGCCGACAGGGATCAGCCCCAGCATTTT,CASSADRDQPQHF
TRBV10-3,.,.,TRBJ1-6,TGTGCCATCAGGGCAGGGATACAGTCACCCCTCCACTTT,CAIRAGIQSPLHF
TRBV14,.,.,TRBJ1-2,TGTGCCAGCAGCCAAGTTGGCCCAGGGATAGGCTACACCTTC,CASSQVGPGIGYTF